Included here is one T cell receptor (beta chain) sequence, with context. Its cognate antigen is unknown. The data were obtained in a study of shared clonotypes between healthy human individuals. Findings and caveats of the study: Sample collection involved blood only; tissue repertoires are likely different. Owing to a small donor count, the genetic and exposure-history diversity represented was limited.

Repertoires were generated with immunoSEQ multiplex PCR, while TCRdb's copy carries only in-frame clones and drops some. The data hold about 2.4 million clones, with over 85% observed a single time. The CDR3 has 14 amino acids. Trimming removed 3 bases from V and 1 base from J, with 9 bases in between. Germline loops: CDR1 LNHNV, CDR2 YYDKDF (reference sequence). The V gene is TRBV15, the J gene TRBJ1-1, with D maybe TRBD1 (6 bases). This TCR derives from a man aged 18-30 years in good health. Some clones in this sample may be carry-over from other donors' samples. The specimen sequenced was naive CD4+ T cells from PBMCs. As to subset: CD45RA+ positively selected. CDR3 sequence reads: CATSRPDRNTEAFF. DNA for the CDR3: TGTGCCACCAGCAGGCCGGACAGGAACACTGAAGCTTTCTTT.